This T cell receptor beta chain was identified in a study of OX40 agonist ivuxolimab in advanced cancers. Study background: Eligibility rules accepted prior anti-PD-1, anti-PD-L1 or anti-CTLA-4 therapy, and 35% to 45% had some.

General study results and limits: The study observed clonal expansion of CD4+ and CD8+ blood T cells by week 6 at 0.1 to 3.0 mg/kg. The study found that CD8+ T cells averaged more expanded clones than CD4+.

The protocol was immunoSEQ multiplex PCR, while the TCRdb copy is restricted to in-frame clones and leaves out a portion. The table records just under 65,000 clones, about 89% of them present only once. CDR3 length: 14 amino acids. Trimming pared 8 bases from V and 0 bases from J, leaving 11 bases between. Germline CDR1 reads MNHEY; CDR2 reads SVGAGI. Comments on this clone: Antigen specificity is unknown.

This receptor was taken from an adult with an advanced solid tumor such as melanoma, head and neck, liver or kidney cancer. Specimen: CD4+ or CD8+ T cells sorted from blood, collected in a trial of the OX40 agonist ivuxolimab. The rearrangement joins TRBV6-5 to TRBJ2-1, with D perhaps TRBD1 (6 bases). CDR3 nucleotide sequence: TGTGCCAGCGGGGGCGTAAGCTCCTACAATGAGCAGTTCTTC. This codes for CASGGVSSYNEQFF.